Listed here is a single TCR beta chain. What it binds is not known. This CDR3 has 17 amino acids. Per germline, CDR1 SGHNT and CDR2 YYREEE (reference sequence). Trimming stripped 1 base from V and 5 bases from J, with 20 bases between. Sequenced by immunoSEQ multiplex PCR; TCRdb stores in-frame clones only, minus some. Of more than 100,000 clones in the sample, around 87% were seen once. These data are taken from a study of T cell responses to AZD1222 COVID-19 vaccine. At the level of the study: Second-dose intervals of approximately 4 or approximately 12 weeks were pooled. Findings and caveats of the study: It was only after the peak T cell response that any repertoires were sampled. Once two AZD1222 doses were given, Spike-specific TCR breadth and depth went up.

Specimen: peripheral blood, collected on day 0 of AZD1222 vaccination. The TCR comes from an adult in good health. The rearrangement links TRBV5-4 to TRBJ2-3, with TRBD2 as a possible D gene (7 bases). This CDR3 is CASSLRTAGAGRDTQYF. CDR3 nucleotides: TGTGCCAGCAGCTTGAGGACGGCGGGGGCGGGGAGAGATACGCAGTATTTT.